This TCR beta chain is drawn from a study of T-cell memory formation after mild COVID-19. Notes on the study in general: The CD4+ clones that contracted clustered mainly within CM and EM, and the CD8+ clones concentrated in EMRA. Day 15 to 85 contracting clones showed balanced CD4/CD8; later expanders leaned CD4+. There were some responding clones in pre-infection memory, which suggested that cross-reactive memory had joined.

This clonotype has more than one count but fewer than ten. Its target is unknown. This CDR3 region has 12 residues. Germline V CDR1 and CDR2: SGHRS, YFSETQ. V was pared by 5 bases and J by 6 bases, with 10 bases between. Each CDR3 protein gets one entry after TCRdb re-called the 5' RACE reads with MiXCR. Of hundreds of thousands of distinct CDR3 sequences in the sample, roughly 20% were seen once. The sequence was obtained from an adult woman who had mild COVID-19 (a few samples of this study predate the infection). Cell type and time point are not known. What was sequenced was PBMCs or a T cell subset sorted from them (not recorded which). This chain joins TRBV5-1 and TRBJ2-3; D ambiguous. CDR3 nucleotide sequence: TGCGCCAGCAGTTCTGAGAGGGATACGCAGTATTTT. Protein product: CASSSERDTQYF.